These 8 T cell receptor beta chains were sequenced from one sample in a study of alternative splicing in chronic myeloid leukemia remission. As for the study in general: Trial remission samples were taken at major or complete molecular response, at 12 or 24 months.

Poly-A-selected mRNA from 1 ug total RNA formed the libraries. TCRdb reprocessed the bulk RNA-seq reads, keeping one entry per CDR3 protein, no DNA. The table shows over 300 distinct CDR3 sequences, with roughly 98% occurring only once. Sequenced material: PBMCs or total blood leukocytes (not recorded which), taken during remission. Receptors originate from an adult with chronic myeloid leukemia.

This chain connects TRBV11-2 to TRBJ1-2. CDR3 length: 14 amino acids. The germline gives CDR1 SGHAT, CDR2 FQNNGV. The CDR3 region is CASSLDAGRYGYTF.

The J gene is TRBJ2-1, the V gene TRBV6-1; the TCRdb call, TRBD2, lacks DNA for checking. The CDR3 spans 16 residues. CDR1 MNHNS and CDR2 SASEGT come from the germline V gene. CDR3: CASSEPLVGQADEQFF.

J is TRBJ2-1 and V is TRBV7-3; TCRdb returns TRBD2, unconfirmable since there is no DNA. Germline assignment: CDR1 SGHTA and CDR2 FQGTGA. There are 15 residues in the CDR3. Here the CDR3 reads CASSYAGGYLGEQFF.

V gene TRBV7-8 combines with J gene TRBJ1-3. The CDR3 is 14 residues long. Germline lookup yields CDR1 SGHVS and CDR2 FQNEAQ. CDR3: CASSATGSGNTIYF.

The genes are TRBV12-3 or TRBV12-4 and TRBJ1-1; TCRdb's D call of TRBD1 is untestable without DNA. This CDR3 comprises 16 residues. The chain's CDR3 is CASSAVGQVTNTEAFF.

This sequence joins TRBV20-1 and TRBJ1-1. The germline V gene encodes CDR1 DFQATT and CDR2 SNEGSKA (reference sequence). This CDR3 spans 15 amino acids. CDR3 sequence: CSASGLDRAVTEAFF.

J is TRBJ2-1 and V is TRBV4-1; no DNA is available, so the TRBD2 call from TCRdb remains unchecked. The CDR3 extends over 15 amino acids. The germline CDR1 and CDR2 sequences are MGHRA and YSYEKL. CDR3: CASSRDGGSYNEQFF.

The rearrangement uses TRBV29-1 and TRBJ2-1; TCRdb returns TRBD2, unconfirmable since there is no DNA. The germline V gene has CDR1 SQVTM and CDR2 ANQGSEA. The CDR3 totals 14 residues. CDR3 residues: CSTRSGSSYNEQFF.